Listed below are T cell receptor beta chains from one sample, sequenced in a study of T cell responses to AZD1222 COVID-19 vaccine. TCRdb's table, derived via immunoSEQ multiplex PCR, lists solely in-frame clones and lacks some. The table lists about 75,000 clones, about 91% of them singletons, with 10% in the top ten. Sequenced here: peripheral blood, sampled 28 days after the second dose of the MenACWY control vaccine. These receptors were obtained from an adult who received the MenACWY meningococcal vaccine as a control. CDR3s include the opening cysteine and the closing phenylalanine or tryptophan. Fields, in order: CDR3 length, D gene, V gene, J gene, clone size, CDR3 DNA, CDR3 protein. A D gene is named only where the DNA matches it firmly. Rows give clone size only sometimes, using once, few, many, or a class for an expanded clone.

CDR3 length: 16; D gene: .; V gene: TRBV5-4; J gene: TRBJ1-4; clone size: .; CDR3 DNA: TGTGCCAGCAGCTCGACACCAACCGCAACTAATGAAAAACTGTTTTTT; CDR3 protein: CASSSTPTATNEKLFF
CDR3 length: 13; D gene: .; V gene: TRBV7-2; J gene: TRBJ1-1; clone size: .; CDR3 DNA: TGTGCCAGCAGCTTCTCCCTCCCATCTGAAGCTTTCTTT; CDR3 protein: CASSFSLPSEAFF
CDR3 length: 13; D gene: .; V gene: TRBV25-1; J gene: TRBJ1-2; clone size: .; CDR3 DNA: TGTGCCAGCAGTGGGGGATGGGGGGCTGGCTACACCTTC; CDR3 protein: CASSGGWGAGYTF
CDR3 length: 16; D gene: .; V gene: TRBV11-3; J gene: TRBJ2-1; clone size: .; CDR3 DNA: TGTGCCAGCAGCCGCCGGGGAGCCGGAAGCTACAATGAGCAGTTCTTC; CDR3 protein: CASSRRGAGSYNEQFF
CDR3 length: 13; D gene: .; V gene: TRBV6-5; J gene: TRBJ1-4; clone size: .; CDR3 DNA: TGTGCCAGCAGTTACTCGACAGGTGAAAAACTGTTTTTT; CDR3 protein: CASSYSTGEKLFF
CDR3 length: 13; D gene: TRBD1; V gene: TRBV7-7; J gene: TRBJ1-2; clone size: .; CDR3 DNA: TGTGCCAGCAGCCCCGGACAGGGCTATGGCTACACCTTC; CDR3 protein: CASSPGQGYGYTF
CDR3 length: 15; D gene: TRBD1; V gene: TRBV19; J gene: TRBJ1-5; clone size: .; CDR3 DNA: TGTGCCAGTACTCCCGGGACAGCTGTCAATCAGCCCCAGCATTTT; CDR3 protein: CASTPGTAVNQPQHF
CDR3 length: 18; D gene: .; V gene: TRBV18; J gene: TRBJ2-2; clone size: .; CDR3 DNA: TGTGCCAGCTCACCCGACGTGGGACCGAATTCGAACACCGGGGAGCTGTTTTTT; CDR3 protein: CASSPDVGPNSNTGELFF
CDR3 length: 16; D gene: .; V gene: TRBV15; J gene: TRBJ1-2; clone size: once; CDR3 DNA: TGTGCCACCAGCAGAGACCCCCAGGGTGCTAACTATGGCTACACCTTC; CDR3 protein: CATSRDPQGANYGYTF
CDR3 length: 13; D gene: .; V gene: TRBV7-9; J gene: TRBJ2-7; clone size: .; CDR3 DNA: TGTGCCAGCAGCATGACAGGACCAGGAGAGCAGTACTTC; CDR3 protein: CASSMTGPGEQYF
CDR3 length: 14; D gene: TRBD1; V gene: TRBV6-5; J gene: TRBJ1-1; clone size: .; CDR3 DNA: TGTGCCAGCAGACAGGGGGCCAGGAACACTGAAGCTTTCTTT; CDR3 protein: CASRQGARNTEAFF
CDR3 length: 14; D gene: .; V gene: TRBV7-9; J gene: TRBJ2-2; clone size: .; CDR3 DNA: TGTGCCAGCAGCTTAGCGCAAGGGACCGGGGAGCTGTTTTTT; CDR3 protein: CASSLAQGTGELFF
CDR3 length: 16; D gene: .; V gene: TRBV4-1; J gene: TRBJ1-5; clone size: .; CDR3 DNA: TGCGCCAGCAGCCCGAGCAGGGTTTTATTAGGCCAGCCCCAGCATTTT; CDR3 protein: CASSPSRVLLGQPQHF
CDR3 length: 19; D gene: TRBD2; V gene: TRBV7-2; J gene: TRBJ2-1; clone size: .; CDR3 DNA: TGTGCCAGCAGCTTACAAGTCGGTAGACTAGCGGGGAAGGAAAATGAGCAGTTCTTC; CDR3 protein: CASSLQVGRLAGKENEQFF
CDR3 length: 14; D gene: .; V gene: TRBV15; J gene: TRBJ1-4; clone size: .; CDR3 DNA: TGTGCCACCAGCAGAGCGGGAGGGGGAGAAAAACTGTTTTTT; CDR3 protein: CATSRAGGGEKLFF
CDR3 length: 17; D gene: .; V gene: TRBV19; J gene: TRBJ2-2; clone size: .; CDR3 DNA: TGTGCCAGTAAGCATTCCGGGCCACCCGCGAACACCGGGGAGCTGTTTTTT; CDR3 protein: CASKHSGPPANTGELFF
CDR3 length: 15; D gene: .; V gene: TRBV9; J gene: TRBJ1-1; clone size: few; CDR3 DNA: TGTGCCAGCAGCGTAGCTGGAGGAAGCGGCACTGAAGCTTTCTTT; CDR3 protein: CASSVAGGSGTEAFF
CDR3 length: 15; D gene: TRBD1; V gene: TRBV19; J gene: TRBJ1-2; clone size: .; CDR3 DNA: TGTGCCAGTAGTCTCCTAGGGACAGGGGACTATGGCTACACCTTC; CDR3 protein: CASSLLGTGDYGYTF
CDR3 length: 14; D gene: TRBD1; V gene: TRBV13; J gene: TRBJ1-2; clone size: .; CDR3 DNA: TGTGCCAGCAGCTTCCAGGGGGGGAACTATGGCTACACCTTC; CDR3 protein: CASSFQGGNYGYTF
CDR3 length: 11; D gene: .; V gene: TRBV19; J gene: TRBJ2-7; clone size: .; CDR3 DNA: TGTGCCTCCGGAGTCCGCTACGAGCAGTACTTC; CDR3 protein: CASGVRYEQYF
CDR3 length: 15; D gene: .; V gene: TRBV7-2; J gene: TRBJ1-5; clone size: .; CDR3 DNA: TGTGCCAGCAGCTTAGGGGGGGGAAGCAATCAGCCCCAGCATTTT; CDR3 protein: CASSLGGGSNQPQHF
CDR3 length: 17; D gene: TRBD1; V gene: TRBV19; J gene: TRBJ1-5; clone size: .; CDR3 DNA: TGTGCCAGTAGTATCTCATCCGGGACAGGGGTGGATCAGCCCCAGCATTTT; CDR3 protein: CASSISSGTGVDQPQHF
CDR3 length: 14; D gene: .; V gene: TRBV3-1/TRBV3-2; J gene: TRBJ1-1; clone size: .; CDR3 DNA: TGTGCCAGCAGGCCAGGGTTTGTGAACACTGAAGCTTTCTTT; CDR3 protein: CASRPGFVNTEAFF
CDR3 length: 14; D gene: .; V gene: TRBV13; J gene: TRBJ2-3; clone size: .; CDR3 DNA: TGTGCCAGCAGGATAGGGGGTAGCACAGATACGCAGTATTTT; CDR3 protein: CASRIGGSTDTQYF
CDR3 length: 15; D gene: .; V gene: TRBV7-2; J gene: TRBJ1-2; clone size: .; CDR3 DNA: TGTGCCAGCAGCTTGGGGTTCGGGTCAAACTATGGCTACACCTTC; CDR3 protein: CASSLGFGSNYGYTF
CDR3 length: 13; D gene: .; V gene: TRBV3-1/TRBV3-2; J gene: TRBJ2-3; clone size: .; CDR3 DNA: TGTGCCAGCAGCCAAGGAGGGGGGGCTACGCAGTATTTT; CDR3 protein: CASSQGGGATQYF
CDR3 length: 12; D gene: TRBD1; V gene: TRBV24-1; J gene: TRBJ2-7; clone size: .; CDR3 DNA: TGTGCCACCAGTGAAGGGACAGGGAAGCAGTACTTC; CDR3 protein: CATSEGTGKQYF
CDR3 length: 15; D gene: .; V gene: TRBV6-5; J gene: TRBJ1-4; clone size: .; CDR3 DNA: TGTGCCAGCAGTTATGATTATCGTTTTGAGGAAAAACTGTTTTTT; CDR3 protein: CASSYDYRFEEKLFF